A single sample is the source of the 19 T cell receptor beta chains below, sequenced in a study of T-cell memory formation after mild COVID-19. MiXCR, run by TCRdb on the 5' RACE reads, gives a single entry per CDR3 protein. The table has approximately 300,000 distinct CDR3 sequences, approximately 7.6% seen once. The sequenced sample was PBMCs or a T cell subset sorted from them (not recorded which). Every receptor here comes from a man between 18 and 35 years old who had mild COVID-19 (a few samples of this study predate the infection). Cell type and time point are not known.

This clonotype was seen only a few times. The chain links TRBV7-6 to TRBJ2-2; D may be TRBD2 (7 bases). The CDR3 loop spans 16 amino acids. Trimming shortened V by 1 base and J by 4 bases, and 13 bases separated the two germline ends. The germline V gene has CDR1 SGHVS and CDR2 FNYEAQ. CDR3 in amino acids: CASSLDFAGATGELFF. The CDR3 nucleotides are TGTGCCAGCAGCTTAGATTTCGCGGGGGCCACCGGGGAGCTGTTTTTT.

This clonotype showed up just a few times. The V gene is TRBV10-1, the J gene TRBJ2-1, with TRBD1 matching over 11 bases. The germline V gene encodes CDR1 WNHNN and CDR2 SYGVQD (reference sequence). CDR3 length equals 16 residues. The trim removed 6 bases at V and 0 bases at J, leaving 4 bases unmatched. The CDR3 region is CASSSGTGGSYNEQFF. In DNA form, the CDR3 reads TGCGCCAGCAGCTCCGGGACAGGGGGCTCCTACAATGAGCAGTTCTTC.

This chain links TRBV7-3 with TRBJ2-2, with D possibly being TRBD2 (6 bases). V lost 5 bases to trimming and J lost 1 base, with 14 bases between them. The CDR3 covers 16 residues. Germline loops: CDR1 SGHTA, CDR2 FQGTGA. The CDR3 DNA is TGTGCCAGCAGCCCCCAGGGACTGGGGAACACCGGGGAGCTGTTTTTT. Its translation is CASSPQGLGNTGELFF.

This clonotype was seen ten or more times. The chain has TRBV7-8 and TRBJ2-5, with 12 bases lining up with TRBD2. CDR1 is SGHVS, CDR2 FQNEAQ, per germline. The CDR3 spans 15 residues. V was clipped by 5 bases and J by 5 bases; unmatched bases: 6. The CDR3 DNA sequence: TGTGCCAGCAGCCGAGGGGGGACTAGCGGGGAGACCCAGTACTTC. It is translated as CASSRGGTSGETQYF.

The chain recombines TRBV7-9 with TRBJ1-4; 11 bases match TRBD1. Losses at the gene ends were 5 bases for V and 6 bases for J; bases not matched to a gene: 5. The CDR3 runs to 15 residues. Germline CDR1 reads SEHNR; CDR2 reads FQNEAQ (reference sequence). The CDR3 sequence: CASSRRDRGYEKLFF. The CDR3 DNA reads as TGTGCCAGCAGCCGCCGGGACAGGGGGTATGAAAAACTGTTTTTT.

V is TRBV28 and J is TRBJ1-5; weak D call: TRBD1 (5 bases). This CDR3 is built from 16 residues. CDR1 and CDR2 (germline): MDHEN, SYDVKM. Trimming removed 3 bases from V and 6 bases from J, with 18 bases in between. CDR3 sequence: CASSLSRVERIQPQHF. In nucleotides, the CDR3 is TGTGCCAGCAGTTTGTCCAGGGTCGAGAGGATTCAGCCCCAGCATTTT.

This clonotype has a handful of counts. The chain has TRBV24-1 and TRBJ1-4, with D hard to call. The CDR3 spans 12 residues. The germline V gene encodes CDR1 KGHDR and CDR2 SFDVKD. The V gene lost 4 bases and the J gene lost 7 bases, with 6 bases spanning the gap. Here the CDR3 reads CATSDPTEKLFF. CDR3 nucleotides: TGTGCCACCAGTGACCCGACTGAAAAACTGTTTTTT.

Only a few counts were recorded for this clonotype. This chain joins TRBV7-9 and TRBJ2-1, with D possibly matching TRBD2 (5 bases). In germline, CDR1 is SEHNR, CDR2 FQNEAQ (reference sequence). The CDR3 totals 17 residues. V gave up 5 bases and J gave up 0 bases, with 17 bases separating them. CDR3 residues: CASSPWSGKSSYNEQFF. The DNA for the CDR3 is TGTGCCAGCAGCCCATGGAGCGGAAAGAGCTCCTACAATGAGCAGTTCTTC.

This chain joins TRBV12-3 or TRBV12-4 and TRBJ1-3, with 11 bases that match TRBD1. The CDR3 runs 15 residues. The V and J ends lost 5 bases and 5 bases, in that order; junction bases with no gene match: 5. CDR3 in amino acids: CASSARDRGRNTIYF. CDR3 coding DNA: TGTGCCAGCAGTGCCCGGGACAGGGGGAGAAACACCATATATTTT.

The chain employs TRBV10-3 and TRBJ2-7; 7 bases are shared with TRBD2. This CDR3 has 12 amino acids. V gave up 10 bases and J gave up 2 bases; unmatched junction bases: 5. From germline, CDR1 is ENHRY and CDR2 SYGVKD. CDR3 DNA sequence: TGTGCCAGTCGGGGGGACGCCTACGAGCAGTACGTC. This encodes CASRGDAYEQYV.

V gene TRBV5-6 combines with J gene TRBJ1-5; D might be TRBD1 (5 bases). V lost 1 base to trimming and J lost 2 bases, with 10 bases between them. CDR1 and CDR2 (germline): SGHDT, YYEEEE. The CDR3 sequence is 15 residues long. CDR3 nucleotide sequence: TGTGCCAGCAGCTTGCAAGGGGTTGGCAATCAGCCCCAGCATTTT. Translation: CASSLQGVGNQPQHF.

In this sample, this clonotype turned up a few times. The chain joins TRBV4-1 to TRBJ1-4; 7 nucleotides match TRBD1. The trim removed 3 bases at V and 0 bases at J, leaving 4 bases unmatched. CDR3 size: 16 residues. The germline CDR1 and CDR2 sequences are MGHRA and YSYEKL. CDR3 nucleotides: TGCGCCAGCAGCCAGCAGGGGGTAGCAACTAATGAAAAACTGTTTTTT. It codes for CASSQQGVATNEKLFF.

The V gene is TRBV27, the J gene TRBJ2-1; 10 positions match TRBD1. The CDR3 has 16 residues. Germline-derived CDR1 and CDR2 are MNHEY and SMNVEV (reference sequence). The ends lost 5 bases at V and 9 bases at J; junction bases unmatched: 13. CDR3: CASSPLGTGAGGEQFF. The DNA for the CDR3 is TGTGCCAGCAGTCCCCTAGGGACAGGGGCCGGGGGTGAGCAGTTCTTC.

In this sample, this clonotype turned up a few times. This chain connects TRBV6-4 to TRBJ2-2, with D perhaps matching TRBD1 or TRBD2 (5 bases each). CDR3 length equals 13 residues. V was clipped by 2 bases and J by 6 bases, with 7 bases between them. Germline V gene lookup returns CDR1 MRHNA and CDR2 SNTAGT. The CDR3: CASSDVGAGELFF. As DNA, the CDR3 is TGTGCCAGCAGTGACGTGGGGGCCGGGGAGCTGTTTTTT.

This clonotype was seen a handful of times. The chain couples TRBV4-1 to TRBJ2-6, with 7 bases lining up with TRBD1. The CDR3 has 16 amino acids. CDR1 and CDR2 (germline): MGHRA, YSYEKL. Unmatched junction bases numbered 5, after V lost 6 bases and J lost 0 bases. CDR3 coding DNA: TGCGCCAGCAGAAACCGGGACAGCTCTGGGGCCAACGTCCTGACTTTC. Translated: CASRNRDSSGANVLTF.

J is TRBJ2-1 and V is TRBV7-2; D may be TRBD1 (5 bases). The CDR3 runs 13 residues. Deletions cut 6 bases from V and 12 bases from J, with 18 bases between. Germline lookup yields CDR1 SGHTA and CDR2 FQGNSA. The CDR3 region is CASSQDSMIGQFF. The CDR3 DNA is TGTGCCAGCAGTCAAGACAGCATGATAGGGCAGTTCTTC.

This clonotype showed up just a few times. This chain connects TRBV6-1 to TRBJ2-5, with TRBD2 matching 8 bases. Per the germline V gene, CDR1 is MNHNS and CDR2 is SASEGT. There are 16 residues in the CDR3. J was trimmed by 2 bases and V by 2 bases; bases with no gene match: 7. The CDR3 is CASSEYRRGGQETQYF. CDR3 nucleotides: TGTGCCAGCAGTGAATATAGACGGGGGGGTCAAGAGACCCAGTACTTC.

This chain connects TRBV7-6 to TRBJ2-3; D is perhaps TRBD1 (6 bases). From germline, CDR1 is SGHVS and CDR2 FNYEAQ. The CDR3 extends over 18 amino acids. V was trimmed by 5 bases and J by 0 bases, leaving 21 bases between them. The CDR3 region is CASSRRPGQRSSTDTQYF. CDR3 coding DNA: TGTGCCAGCAGCCGAAGGCCAGGACAGCGATCTAGCACAGATACGCAGTATTTT.

Only a few counts were recorded for this clonotype. The V call is TRBV9, the J call TRBJ1-2, with a possible D match to TRBD1 (5 bases). Trimming removed 0 bases at V and 4 bases at J, with 7 bases between. This CDR3 contains 13 residues. The germline V gene has CDR1 SGDLS and CDR2 YYNGEE. DNA for the CDR3: TGTGCCAGCAGCGTAGGGGGGACCTATGGCTACACCTTC. Its protein is CASSVGGTYGYTF.